One sample yielded the 27 T cell receptor beta chains listed below, sequenced in a study of T cells after yellow fever vaccination (dated by TCRdb to the late 2010s). Libraries were constructed by 5' RACE. The sequencing machine was an Illumina HiSeq 2500. The public reads were reanalyzed by TCRdb: fastp trimming at Q25, MiXCR alignment, in-frame beta chains only. Rows are unified per CDR3 protein, each entry keeping the most common DNA and genes. The sample data list about 500,000 distinct CDR3 sequences, and roughly 17% of these were observed just once. Roughly 17% of the sample comes from the top ten. The meaning of the sample's treatment or condition label: live attenuated yellow fever vaccine strain. The material was PBMCs, obtained about 5 days after the first yellow fever vaccination. The origin of the receptors is a man between 18 and 35 years old who received the YFV17D yellow fever vaccine.

The V gene is TRBV4-3, the J gene TRBJ1-5; D gene uncertain. This CDR3 has 15 amino acids. The germline V gene has CDR1 LGHNA and CDR2 YSLEER. Trimming removed 0 bases at V and 6 bases at J, with 12 bases between. DNA for the CDR3: TGCGCCAGCAGCCAAGATCTGGCCGGACCTCAGCCCCAGCATTTT. Protein product: CASSQDLAGPQPQHF.

This clonotype was counted only a few times. The J gene is TRBJ2-3, the V gene TRBV3-1; no clear D. The CDR3 covers 14 residues. Trimming took 0 bases from V and 2 from J, leaving 6 bases between them. The germline V gene encodes CDR1 LGHDT and CDR2 YNNKEL (reference sequence). CDR3 bases: TGTGCCAGCAGCCAAGATGTTCCCACAGATACGCAGTATTTT. Its protein product is CASSQDVPTDTQYF.

The chain uses TRBV29-1 and TRBJ2-1; tentatively, D is TRBD1 (5 bases). V lost 4 bases, J lost 6 bases, and 16 bases lay in between. CDR1 SQVTM and CDR2 ANQGSEA come from the germline V gene. The CDR3 is 14 residues long. The CDR3 reads CSVARDSRPNEQFF. The CDR3 coding sequence is TGCAGCGTTGCCCGAGACAGTAGACCCAATGAGCAGTTCTTC.

A few counts support this clonotype. The genes are TRBV9 and TRBJ2-5; the match to TRBD2 covers 7 bases. V dropped 0 bases and J dropped 5; count of bases not matched to a gene: 4. The V gene's germline CDR1 is SGDLS and CDR2 YYNGEE. CDR3 length: 14 amino acids. The chain's CDR3 is CASSVVQGGETQYF. The CDR3 region has the DNA TGTGCCAGCAGCGTAGTTCAGGGAGGGGAGACCCAGTACTTC.

There are a few counts of this clonotype. The chain has TRBV5-1 and TRBJ2-1; D unclear. Germline lookup yields CDR1 SGHRS and CDR2 YFSETQ. V was cut by 0 bases and J by 3 bases, with 7 bases left in between. The CDR3 loop spans 14 amino acids. CDR3 sequence: CASSLAPRYNEQFF. The CDR3 DNA follows: TGCGCCAGCAGCTTGGCCCCCCGCTACAATGAGCAGTTCTTC.

This clonotype came up a few times. The chain is built from TRBV5-1 and TRBJ2-4, with D unresolved. CDR1 and CDR2 from the germline V gene are SGHRS and YFSETQ. Trimming pared 0 bases from V and 9 bases from J, leaving 13 bases between. CDR3 length: 14 residues. CDR3 sequence (DNA): TGCGCCAGCAGCTTGGGTCAGGCCACCAGCATTCAGTACTTC. Translation: CASSLGQATSIQYF.

This clonotype was seen a few times. This rearrangement joins TRBV20-1 to TRBJ2-5; the D is unclear. The germline CDR1 and CDR2 sequences are DFQATT and SNEGSKA (reference sequence). V dropped 6 bases and J dropped 0 bases, with 8 bases sitting between them. This CDR3 spans 12 amino acids. CDR3 nucleotide sequence: TGCAGTGCGAATGCTAACCAAGAGACCCAGTACTTC. This translates into CSANANQETQYF.

Only a few counts were recorded for this clonotype. The chain employs TRBV4-3 and TRBJ2-2; 10 nucleotides line up with TRBD2. This CDR3 has 17 amino acids. V shed 0 bases and J 4 bases; nucleotides not matched to a gene: 5. CDR1 is LGHNA, CDR2 YSLEER, per germline. The chain's CDR3 is CASSQEIAGGFTGELFF. The DNA for the CDR3 is TGCGCCAGCAGCCAAGAAATAGCGGGGGGTTTCACCGGGGAGCTGTTTTTT.

Concerning this clonotype: A read error may explain this, as a much larger clone is one base away. In nucleotides, the CDR3 is TGCAGTACTAGTCGAAGCGGGGACACAGATACGCAGTATTTT. Its protein is CSTSRSGDTDTQYF. The chain uses TRBV20-1 and TRBJ2-3; 7 positions match TRBD2. The germline V gene encodes CDR1 DFQATT and CDR2 SNEGSKA (reference sequence). The CDR3 length is 14 residues.

V usage is TRBV11-1 and J usage is TRBJ2-5; TRBD1 is a possible D gene (5 bases). CDR3 length equals 19 residues. V was clipped by 5 bases and J by 1 base, with 26 bases between them. Germline values: CDR1 SGHAT, CDR2 FQDESV (reference sequence). The CDR3 DNA reads as TGTGCCAGCAGCATAGATACGTATGAGCTAGAACAGGCCCAAGAGACCCAGTACTTC. It specifies CASSIDTYELEQAQETQYF.

Only a few counts were recorded for this clonotype. The gene calls are TRBV9 and TRBJ2-5; the D gene is possibly TRBD1 (6 bases). Trimming cost V 5 bases and J 4 bases, with 18 bases left between them. The CDR3 is 15 amino acids. Germline V CDR1 and CDR2: SGDLS, YYNGEE. The CDR3 loop is CASSGQAGEAETQYF. The CDR3 coding sequence is TGTGCCAGCAGTGGCCAGGCAGGGGAAGCAGAGACCCAGTACTTC. Supplemented by reference TRBV9 and TRBJ2-5, the full variable domain reads DSGVTQTPKHLITATGQRVTLRCSPRSGDLSVYWYQQSLDQGLQFLIQYYNGEERAKGNILERFSAQQFPDLHSELNLSSLELGDSALYFCASSGQAGEAETQYFGPGTRLLVL.

This clonotype has a count of ten or more. V usage is TRBV5-5 and J usage is TRBJ2-1; 14 positions agree with TRBD2. This CDR3 has 16 residues. Losses at the gene ends were 3 bases for V and 4 bases for J; bases not matched to a gene: 3. Germline values: CDR1 SGHKS, CDR2 YYEKEE (reference sequence). The CDR3 protein is CASSYRTSGGYNEQFF. CDR3 DNA: TGTGCCAGCAGCTACCGGACTAGCGGGGGGTACAATGAGCAGTTCTTC.

This clonotype occurred a few times. The chain has TRBV28 and TRBJ1-2; no reliable D call. Germline V lookup: CDR1 MDHEN, CDR2 SYDVKM. The CDR3 extends over 13 amino acids. The V end was cut by 4 bases, the J end by 8 bases, with 14 bases between. CDR3 nucleotides: TGTGCCAGCAGTTCCCTACCAATAGGGGGCTACACCTTC. Its protein product is CASSSLPIGGYTF.

This clonotype was counted a few times. The J gene is TRBJ1-3, the V gene TRBV7-2, with 7 bases lining up with TRBD1. Trimming at V came to 4 bases and at J to 4 bases, leaving 10 bases not matched to a gene. CDR3 length: 16 residues. Germline values: CDR1 SGHTA, CDR2 FQGNSA. The chain's CDR3 is CASSSGGTAIGNTIYF. DNA for the CDR3: TGTGCCAGCAGCTCAGGGGGGACCGCGATCGGAAACACCATATATTTT.

As to this clonotype: One junction end does not reproduce the germline sequence, and a read error may be involved. The V and J genes are TRBV7-2 and TRBJ1-2; D may be TRBD1 (5 bases). Per the germline V gene, CDR1 is SGHTA and CDR2 is FQGNSA. CDR3 length: 15 residues. CDR3 loop: CASRRETNRDYGSTF. CDR3 DNA sequence: TGTGCCAGCAGGCGGGAGACAAATCGGGACTATGGCTCCACCTTC.

This clonotype turned up a few times. This rearrangement joins TRBV12-3 or TRBV12-4 to TRBJ2-3, with D unclear. This CDR3 has 15 amino acids. The V and J ends lost 5 bases and 5 bases respectively, with 17 bases between them. Written as DNA, the CDR3 is TGTGCCAGCAGTCCCCTAACTTATGGGGTAGATACGCAGTATTTT. Translation: CASSPLTYGVDTQYF.

CDR3 DNA: TGTGCCAGCCAAACTTCCCGGGACAGCCGATATGGCTACACCTTC. It specifies CASQTSRDSRYGYTF. The rearrangement joins TRBV7-9 to TRBJ1-2; the match to TRBD1 covers 7 bases. Germline assignment: CDR1 SEHNR and CDR2 FQNEAQ (reference sequence). The CDR3 contains 15 residues. V shed 8 bases and J 5 bases; nucleotides not matched to a gene: 14.

The chain links TRBV5-6 to TRBJ2-2; no reliable D call. This CDR3 is 14 amino acids long. V lost 1 base to trimming and J lost 3 bases, with 7 bases between them. Germline V gene lookup returns CDR1 SGHDT and CDR2 YYEEEE. DNA of the CDR3: TGTGCCAGCAGCTTGCAACAGCACACCGGGGAGCTGTTTTTT. Protein sequence: CASSLQQHTGELFF.

The V and J genes are TRBV24-1 and TRBJ2-4; 7 nucleotides line up with TRBD1. The J segment lost 3 bases and the V segment lost 4 bases, leaving 2 bases of the junction unmatched. Germline CDR1 and CDR2: KGHDR and SFDVKD. CDR3 length equals 14 residues. The CDR3 is CATSERDSKNIQYF. The CDR3 DNA reads TGTGCCACCAGTGAACGGGACAGCAAAAACATTCAGTACTTC.

CDR3 amino acids: CASSPGLAGEQYF. In DNA form, the CDR3 reads TGTGCCAGCAGCCCGGGACTAGCGGGCGAGCAGTACTTC. The V gene is TRBV3-1, the J gene TRBJ2-7, with TRBD2 identical over 12 bases. The germline V gene encodes CDR1 LGHDT and CDR2 YNNKEL (reference sequence). Trimming removed 4 bases from V and 6 bases from J; junction bases left unmatched: 1. This CDR3 is built from 13 residues.

V and J are TRBV18 and TRBJ1-2; D uncertain. CDR1 KGHSH and CDR2 LQKENI come from the germline V gene. Trimming took off 6 bases at V and 2 bases at J, with 10 bases between the two ends. The CDR3 is made up of 13 amino acids. The DNA of the CDR3 is TGTGCCAGCTCCCCCACTCCGAACTATGGCTACACCTTC. It encodes CASSPTPNYGYTF.

The chain joins TRBV7-2 to TRBJ2-5, with 8 bases aligning to TRBD2. The CDR3 covers 16 residues. V dropped 2 bases and J dropped 1; count of bases not matched to a gene: 6. CDR1 is SGHTA and CDR2 is FQGNSA in the germline V gene. The CDR3: CASSLRYGGAQETQYF. CDR3 DNA: TGTGCCAGCAGCTTACGATACGGGGGGGCCCAAGAGACCCAGTACTTC.

The rearrangement links TRBV18 to TRBJ2-5; the D is unclear. Trimming left V 3 bases short and J 2 bases short, with 10 bases between. Germline V CDR1 and CDR2: KGHSH, LQKENI. This CDR3 has 14 residues. The CDR3 region is CASSPKVAQETQYF. In DNA form, the CDR3 reads TGTGCCAGCTCACCTAAGGTGGCTCAAGAGACCCAGTACTTC.

The table lists this clonotype with a few counts. V and J are TRBV12-3 or TRBV12-4 and TRBJ1-2, with 7 bases fitting TRBD1. The CDR3 runs 14 residues. The ends lost 6 bases at V and 6 bases at J; junction bases unmatched: 10. The CDR3 nucleotides read TGTGCCAGCAGACCGGACAGGCGTATACATGGCTACACCTTC. Amino acid sequence: CASRPDRRIHGYTF.

V gene TRBV7-2 combines with J gene TRBJ1-4; tentatively, D is TRBD1 (6 bases). The germline CDR1 and CDR2 sequences are SGHTA and FQGNSA. The CDR3 has 17 amino acids. V was trimmed by 2 bases and J by 5 bases, leaving 18 bases between them. The CDR3 loop reads CASSLSGAGASNEKLFF. CDR3 in DNA: TGTGCCAGCAGCTTAAGTGGGGCAGGGGCCTCGAATGAAAAACTGTTTTTT.

This clonotype has only a few counts. Here the CDR3 reads CASFTGTDYGYTF. CDR3 DNA: TGTGCCAGCTTTACGGGCACAGACTATGGCTACACCTTC. The chain uses TRBV18 and TRBJ1-2; no definite D call. The germline V gene encodes CDR1 KGHSH and CDR2 LQKENI. V lost 7 bases and J lost 3, with 12 bases in between. CDR3 length: 13 amino acids.

This clonotype was counted ten times or more. This rearrangement joins TRBV7-2 to TRBJ2-7; the D gene is possibly TRBD1 (6 bases). The germline CDR1 and CDR2 sequences are SGHTA and FQGNSA. V shed 2 bases and J shed 3 bases, with 11 bases lying between them. The CDR3 is made up of 14 amino acids. DNA of the CDR3: TGTGCCAGCAGCTTATCCAGGGGCAACTACGAGCAGTACTTC. This sequence encodes CASSLSRGNYEQYF.